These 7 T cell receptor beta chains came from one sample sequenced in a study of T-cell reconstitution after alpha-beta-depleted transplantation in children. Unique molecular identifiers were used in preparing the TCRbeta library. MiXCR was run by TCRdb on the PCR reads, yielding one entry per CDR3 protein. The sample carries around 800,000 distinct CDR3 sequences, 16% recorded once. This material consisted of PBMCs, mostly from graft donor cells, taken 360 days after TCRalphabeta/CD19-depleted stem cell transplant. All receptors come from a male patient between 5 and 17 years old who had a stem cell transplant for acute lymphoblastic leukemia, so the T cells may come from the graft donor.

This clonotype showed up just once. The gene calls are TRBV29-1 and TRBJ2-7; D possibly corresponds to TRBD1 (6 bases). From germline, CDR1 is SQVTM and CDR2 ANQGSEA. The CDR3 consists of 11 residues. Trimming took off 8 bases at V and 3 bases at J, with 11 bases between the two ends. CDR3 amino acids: CSPGQHYEQYF. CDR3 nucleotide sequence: TGCAGCCCCGGACAGCACTACGAGCAGTACTTC.

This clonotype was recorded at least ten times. CDR3 DNA sequence: TGCAGTGCTGAGGGGTTGTCTAATGAAAAACTGTTTTTT. The encoded protein is CSAEGLSNEKLFF. J is TRBJ1-4 and V is TRBV20-1; D may be TRBD1 (5 bases). V lost 5 bases and J 3 bases, leaving 10 bases between the germline ends. The CDR3 has 13 residues. Germline CDR1 and CDR2: DFQATT and SNEGSKA (reference sequence).

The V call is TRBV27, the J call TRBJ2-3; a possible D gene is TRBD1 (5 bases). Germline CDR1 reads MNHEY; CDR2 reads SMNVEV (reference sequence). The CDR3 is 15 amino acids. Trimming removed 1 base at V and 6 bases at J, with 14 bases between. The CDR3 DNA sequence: TGTGCCAGCAGTTTATTGGGGCAGCCCCCGGATACGCAGTATTTT. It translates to CASSLLGQPPDTQYF.

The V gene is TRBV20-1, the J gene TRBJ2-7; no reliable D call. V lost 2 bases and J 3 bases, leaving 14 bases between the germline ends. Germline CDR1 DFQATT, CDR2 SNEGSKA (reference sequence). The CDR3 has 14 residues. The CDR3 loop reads CSARLIGGRYEQYF. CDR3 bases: TGCAGTGCTAGACTGATTGGCGGACGCTACGAGCAGTACTTC.

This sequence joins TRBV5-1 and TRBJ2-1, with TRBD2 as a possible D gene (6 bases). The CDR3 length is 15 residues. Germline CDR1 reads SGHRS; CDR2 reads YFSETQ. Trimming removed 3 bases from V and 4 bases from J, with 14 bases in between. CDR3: CASSWGLARYNEQFF. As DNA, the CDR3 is TGCGCCAGCAGCTGGGGCCTAGCGAGGTACAATGAGCAGTTCTTC.

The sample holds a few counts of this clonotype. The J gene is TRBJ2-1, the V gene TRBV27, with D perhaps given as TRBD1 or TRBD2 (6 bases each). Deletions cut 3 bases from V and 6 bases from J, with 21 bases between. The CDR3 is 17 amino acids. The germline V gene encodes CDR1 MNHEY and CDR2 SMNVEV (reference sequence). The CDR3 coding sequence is TGTGCCAGCAGTTTCCGGGGGCCAAACCCATCGATCAATGAGCAGTTCTTC. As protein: CASSFRGPNPSINEQFF.

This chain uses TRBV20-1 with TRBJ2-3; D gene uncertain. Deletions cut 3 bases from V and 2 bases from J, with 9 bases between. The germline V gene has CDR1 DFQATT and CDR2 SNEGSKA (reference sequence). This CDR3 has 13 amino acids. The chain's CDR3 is CSASGTFTDTQYF. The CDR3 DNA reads TGCAGTGCTAGCGGAACCTTCACAGATACGCAGTATTTT.